This T cell receptor (beta chain) is drawn from a study of shared clonotypes between healthy human individuals. The assay was run at deep level. TCRdb keeps only in-frame clones here, not all; method: immunoSEQ multiplex PCR. The table has 950,000 to 1,100,000 clones, about four fifths seen once. About this clone itself: The antigen is undetermined.

The V and J ends lost 5 bases and 4 bases respectively, with 9 bases between them. This CDR3 is 12 amino acids long. CDR1 is SGHTA, CDR2 FQGNSA, per germline. Researchers partitioned CD4+ cells into CD45RA+ naive and CD45RA-negative memory subsets. Broader study findings: The sharing of 4% to 5.5% of naive CD4 clonotypes was seen across a few donors. Although depth was large, rarefaction showed that sequencing of the sorted subsets was incomplete.

The gene calls are TRBV7-2 and TRBJ2-7; D is ambiguous. Sequenced: memory CD4+ T cells from PBMCs. The subset denotes: CD45RA-negative fraction. This sequence originates from a man aged 18 to 29 in good health. Some clones in this sample may be carry-over from other donors' samples. CDR3 nucleotide sequence: TGTGCCAGCAGCCGCTCTACGTACGAGCAGTACTTC. Protein: CASSRSTYEQYF.